The T cell receptor beta chain described here comes from a study of blood T cell repertoires in COVID-19. Background on the study: COVID-19 samples collected from the United States, Italy and Spain covered acute and convalescent phases.

Trimming left V 7 bases short and J 3 bases short, with 25 bases between. CDR3 size: 18 residues. Germline V gives CDR1 MDHEN, CDR2 SYDVKM. As handled by the study authors: Estimation of nucleated cell counts was performed using reference gene primer amplification. Clones were sequenced by immunoSEQ multiplex PCR, and TCRdb holds only the in-frame ones, with some missing. The V and J calls and the clone size are those of that table, but D and trimming were determined from the DNA. The data hold 35,000 to 40,000 clones, with roughly 87% observed a single time. This chain joins TRBV28 and TRBJ2-1, with a possible D match to TRBD2 (6 bases). The receptor was isolated from a man in his fifties or sixties with COVID-19, enrolled during active disease. The source material was peripheral blood. CDR3 amino acids: CASTPGGTAPGDYNEQFF. In nucleotides, the CDR3 is TGTGCCAGCACCCCCGGCGGGACTGCTCCTGGCGACTACAATGAGCAGTTCTTC.